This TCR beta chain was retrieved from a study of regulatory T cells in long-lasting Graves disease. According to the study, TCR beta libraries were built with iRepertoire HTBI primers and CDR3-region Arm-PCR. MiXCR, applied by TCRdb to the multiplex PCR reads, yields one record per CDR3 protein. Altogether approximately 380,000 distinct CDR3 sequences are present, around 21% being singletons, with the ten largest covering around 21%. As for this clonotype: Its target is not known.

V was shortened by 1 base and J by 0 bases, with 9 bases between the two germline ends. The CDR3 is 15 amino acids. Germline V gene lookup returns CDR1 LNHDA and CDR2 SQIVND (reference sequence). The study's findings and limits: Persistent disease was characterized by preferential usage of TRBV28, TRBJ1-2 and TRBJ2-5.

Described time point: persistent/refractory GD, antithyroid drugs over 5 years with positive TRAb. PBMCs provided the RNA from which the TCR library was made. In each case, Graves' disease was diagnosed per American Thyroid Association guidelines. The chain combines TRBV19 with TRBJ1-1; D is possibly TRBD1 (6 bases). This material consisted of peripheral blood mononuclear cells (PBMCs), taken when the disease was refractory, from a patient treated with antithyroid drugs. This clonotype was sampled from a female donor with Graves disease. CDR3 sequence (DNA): TGTGCCAGTAGTATAGTGGGGGACATGAACACTGAAGCTTTCTTT. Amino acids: CASSIVGDMNTEAFF.